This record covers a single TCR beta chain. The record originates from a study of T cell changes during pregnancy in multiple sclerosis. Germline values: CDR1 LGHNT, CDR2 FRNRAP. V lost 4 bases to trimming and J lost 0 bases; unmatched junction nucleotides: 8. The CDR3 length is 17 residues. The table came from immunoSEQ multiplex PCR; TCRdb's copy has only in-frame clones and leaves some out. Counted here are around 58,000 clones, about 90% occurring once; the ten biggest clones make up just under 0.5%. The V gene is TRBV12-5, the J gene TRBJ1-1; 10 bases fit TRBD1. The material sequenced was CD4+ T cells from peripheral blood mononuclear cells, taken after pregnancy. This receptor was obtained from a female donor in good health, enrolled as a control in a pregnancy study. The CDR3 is CASGWGDRGPVNTEAFF. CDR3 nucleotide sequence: TGTGCTAGTGGTTGGGGAGACAGGGGGCCCGTGAACACTGAAGCTTTCTTT.